The T cell receptor (beta chain) described here comes from a study of early T cells in non-severe SARS-CoV-2 infection. Study-wide points: Comparison of clonotypes with VDJdb favored anti-spike CD8 responses while missing private and CD4 specificities.

As regards this clonotype: Its antigen remains unidentified.

Unique molecular identifiers tagged individual cDNA molecules. TCRdb ran MiXCR on the 5' RACE reads and lists one entry per CDR3 protein. Of tens of thousands of distinct CDR3 sequences in the sample, about a tenth are singletons; the top ten hold around 20%. Sequencing was done on a sample of whole blood. The TCR was taken from an adult who was a healthcare worker with PCR-confirmed SARS-CoV-2 infection or an uninfected control (not recorded which).

DNA of the CDR3: TGTGCCAGCAGCTTAAACAGGGTGAACACTGAAGCTTTCTTT. Protein sequence: CASSLNRVNTEAFF. V is TRBV7-9 and J is TRBJ1-1, with D possibly TRBD1 on 6 matching bases. With 2 bases removed from V and 0 bases from J, the gap between germline ends came to 7 bases. The length of the CDR3 is 14 residues. Germline values: CDR1 SEHNR, CDR2 FQNEAQ (reference sequence).